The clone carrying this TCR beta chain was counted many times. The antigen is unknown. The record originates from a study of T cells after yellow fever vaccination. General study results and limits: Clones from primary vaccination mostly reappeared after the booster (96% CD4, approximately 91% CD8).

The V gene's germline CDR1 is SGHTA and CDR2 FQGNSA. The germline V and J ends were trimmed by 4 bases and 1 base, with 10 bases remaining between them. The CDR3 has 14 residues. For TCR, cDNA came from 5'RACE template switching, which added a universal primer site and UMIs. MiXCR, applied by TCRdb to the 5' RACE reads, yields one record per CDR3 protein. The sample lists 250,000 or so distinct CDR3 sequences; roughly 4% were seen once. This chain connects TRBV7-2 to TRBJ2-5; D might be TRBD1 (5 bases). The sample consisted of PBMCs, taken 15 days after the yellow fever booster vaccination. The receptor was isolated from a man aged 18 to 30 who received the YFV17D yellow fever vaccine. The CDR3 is CASSSGHSQETQYF. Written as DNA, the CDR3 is TGTGCCAGCAGCTCAGGGCATAGCCAAGAGACCCAGTACTTC. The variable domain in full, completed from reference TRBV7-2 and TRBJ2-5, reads GAGVSQSPSNKVTEKGKDVELRCDPISGHTALYWYRQSLGQGLEFLIYFQGNSAPDKSGLPSDRFSAERTGGSVSTLTIQRTQQEDSAVYLCASSSGHSQETQYFGPGTRLLVL.